Below are 24 T cell receptor beta chains sequenced from a single sample in a study of radiotherapy plus CTLA-4 blockade in lung cancer (dated by TCRdb to 2016 to 2019). Library method: the immunoSEQ multiplex PCR assay. TCRdb took over this immuneACCESS table, retaining in-frame rearrangements with V and J assigned. Such tables are incomplete; in checked studies, under half of the missing clones stem from an unresolved V gene, and the remainder is unexplained. The sample table contains about 48,000 clones; only one count was recorded for approximately 86% of them. 15% to 20% of the sample is in the top ten clones. This material consisted of peripheral blood, taken from a patient treated with radiotherapy plus ipilimumab. These TCRs come from a human donor with non-small cell lung cancer that progressed on radiotherapy plus ipilimumab. Some clones in this sample may be carry-over from other donors' samples.

This clone came up many times. The rearrangement uses TRBV11-2 and TRBJ1-1; D possibly corresponds to TRBD1 (6 bases). V was trimmed by 3 bases and J by 0 bases, leaving 11 bases between them. This CDR3 has 15 amino acids. Germline CDR1 is SGHAT and CDR2 is FQNNGV. The CDR3 here is CASSFEKGVNTEAFF. The CDR3 bases are TGTGCCAGCAGCTTTGAGAAGGGGGTGAACACTGAAGCTTTCTTT.

The rearrangement joins TRBV10-1 to TRBJ1-1, with 11 positions matching TRBD1. V lost 6 bases to trimming and J lost 4 bases; unmatched junction nucleotides: 1. The CDR3 spans 13 residues. Germline V CDR1 and CDR2: WNHNN, SYGVQD (reference sequence). CDR3 sequence: CASSGQGATEAFF. The CDR3, as DNA: TGCGCCAGCAGCGGACAGGGGGCCACTGAAGCTTTCTTT.

This chain joins TRBV5-1 and TRBJ1-5; TRBD1 matches at 7 bases. The CDR3 sequence is 14 residues long. The V and J ends lost 1 base and 11 bases, in that order; junction bases with no gene match: 9. The germline CDR1 and CDR2 sequences are SGHRS and YFSETQ. CDR3 amino acids: CASSLTGVTGSQHF. The CDR3 DNA reads as TGCGCCAGCAGCTTGACAGGGGTTACTGGGTCCCAGCATTTT.

The V and J genes are TRBV19 and TRBJ1-1; the D gene is possibly TRBD1 (5 bases). Trimming cost V 4 bases and J 2 bases, with 17 bases left between them. Germline V gene sequence: CDR1 LNHDA, CDR2 SQIVND (reference sequence). CDR3 length equals 16 residues. The CDR3 loop reads CASSRGELKFNTEAFF. For the CDR3, the DNA is TGTGCCAGTAGTAGGGGGGAGTTGAAGTTCAACACTGAAGCTTTCTTT.

The CDR3 loop reads CASSISVDRSQPQHF. CDR3 in DNA: TGTGCCAGTAGTATATCCGTGGACAGGTCTCAGCCCCAGCATTTT. The chain uses TRBV19 and TRBJ1-5, with 7 bases matching TRBD1. Germline V gene data show CDR1 as LNHDA and CDR2 as SQIVND (reference sequence). The CDR3 contains 15 residues. The J segment lost 6 bases and the V segment lost 2 bases, leaving 7 bases of the junction unmatched.

The chain links TRBV6-5 to TRBJ1-2; 8 bases match TRBD1. CDR3 length equals 14 residues. Germline trimming cut 5 bases from V and 4 bases from J; bases unmatched to any gene: 6. In germline, CDR1 is MNHEY, CDR2 SVGAGI. CDR3 amino acids: CASSNRGALYGYTF. CDR3 bases: TGTGCCAGCAGTAACAGGGGGGCCCTCTATGGCTACACCTTC.

CDR3 residues: CASSYPWTSGEGDTQYF. DNA for the CDR3: TGCGCCAGCAGCTACCCTTGGACTAGCGGTGAGGGGGATACGCAGTATTTT. J is TRBJ2-3 and V is TRBV5-1; TRBD2 agrees at 10 bases. CDR1 SGHRS and CDR2 YFSETQ come from the germline V gene. The CDR3 is 17 amino acids. V shed 3 bases, J shed 6 bases, and the junction held 13 bases outside the gene matches.

The gene calls are TRBV30 and TRBJ2-3; tentative D call: TRBD1 (6 bases). Germline CDR1 reads GTSNPN; CDR2 reads SVGIG (reference sequence). V was clipped by 3 bases and J by 0 bases, with 10 bases between them. The CDR3 runs 14 residues. This CDR3 is CAWSSTGSTDTQYF. In DNA form, the CDR3 reads TGTGCCTGGAGCTCAACAGGGAGCACAGATACGCAGTATTTT.

The chain has TRBV6-5 and TRBJ1-5; D might be TRBD1 (6 bases). The CDR3 consists of 15 residues. From germline, CDR1 is MNHEY and CDR2 SVGAGI. Deletions cut 0 bases from V and 7 bases from J, with 13 bases between. CDR3 sequence reads: CASSYSRRGTQPQHF. CDR3 nucleotides: TGTGCCAGCAGTTACTCGAGAAGGGGGACGCAGCCCCAGCATTTT.

V gene TRBV15 combines with J gene TRBJ2-5; D is perhaps TRBD1 (5 bases). This CDR3 comprises 14 residues. V was pared by 1 base and J by 6 bases, with 12 bases between. Germline values: CDR1 LNHNV, CDR2 YYDKDF (reference sequence). DNA for the CDR3: TGTGCCACCAGCAGAGCAGGGATAGAAAAGACCCAGTACTTC. As protein: CATSRAGIEKTQYF. Full variable domain (missing parts from reference TRBV15 and TRBJ2-5): DAMVIQNPRYQVTQFGKPVTLSCSQTLNHNVMYWYQQKSSQAPKLLFHYYDKDFNNEADTPDNFQSRRPNTSFCFLDIRSPGLGDTAMYLCATSRAGIEKTQYFGPGTRLLVL.

J is TRBJ2-3 and V is TRBV9, with 13 bases matching TRBD2. V trimming: 4 bases; J trimming: 4 bases; junction bases outside the gene matches: 6. This CDR3 region has 16 residues. Germline lookup yields CDR1 SGDLS and CDR2 YYNGEE. The chain's CDR3 is CASSHVGLAGADTQYF. The DNA for the CDR3 is TGTGCCAGCAGCCATGTCGGACTAGCGGGAGCAGATACGCAGTATTTT.

The rearrangement links TRBV11-3 to TRBJ2-1, with D perhaps matching TRBD1 (6 bases). Looked up from germline, CDR1 is SGHNT and CDR2 is YENEEA. Deletions cut 5 bases from V and 3 bases from J, with 14 bases between. The CDR3 contains 15 residues. The CDR3 is CASSLAGTNYNEQFF. For the CDR3, the DNA is TGTGCCAGCAGCCTTGCCGGGACAAACTACAATGAGCAGTTCTTC.

The chain carries TRBV19 and TRBJ1-6; no firm D call. Trimming took 3 bases from V and 9 from J, leaving 12 bases between them. CDR1 and CDR2 (germline): LNHDA, SQIVND (reference sequence). This CDR3 has 14 amino acids. As DNA, the CDR3 is TGTGCCAGTAGTATTGTCCTTGGAGGTTCACCCCTCCACTTT. Translating gives CASSIVLGGSPLHF.

The rearrangement links TRBV18 to TRBJ2-7, with TRBD2 matching over 7 bases. The CDR3 runs 15 residues. J lost 2 bases, V lost 3 bases, and 7 bases had no gene match. Germline-derived CDR1 and CDR2 are KGHSH and LQKENI. CDR3 DNA sequence: TGTGCCAGCTCACCTGGGCGGGAGCCCCCCTACGAGCAGTACTTC. Translation gives CASSPGREPPYEQYF.

The chain is built from TRBV5-6 and TRBJ1-5; no definite D call. The CDR3 runs 12 residues. The germline V gene has CDR1 SGHDT and CDR2 YYEEEE. The V gene lost 1 base and the J gene lost 4 bases, with 3 bases spanning the gap. In nucleotides, the CDR3 is TGTGCCAGCAGCTTGTTAAATCAGCCCCAGCATTTT. Amino acids: CASSLLNQPQHF.

The rearrangement uses TRBV27 and TRBJ1-2; TRBD1 is a possible D gene (6 bases). Trimming took 5 bases from V and 6 from J, leaving 13 bases between them. From germline, CDR1 is MNHEY and CDR2 SMNVEV (reference sequence). The CDR3 is 13 amino acids. CDR3 sequence: CASSPPQGNGYTF. The CDR3 bases are TGTGCCAGCAGTCCCCCCCAGGGGAATGGCTACACCTTC.

The chain links TRBV6-5 to TRBJ1-2; D is possibly TRBD1 (6 bases). The V gene's germline CDR1 is MNHEY and CDR2 SVGAGI. The CDR3 length is 13 residues. Trimming shortened V by 2 bases and J by 2 bases, and 6 bases separated the two germline ends. The chain's CDR3 is CASSYDRNYGYTF. The CDR3 bases are TGTGCCAGCAGTTACGACAGGAACTATGGCTACACCTTC.

The chain employs TRBV28 and TRBJ2-7; TRBD2 agrees at 9 bases. Germline V gene sequence: CDR1 MDHEN, CDR2 SYDVKM. This CDR3 region has 13 residues. With V trimmed by 2 bases and J by 6 bases, 2 bases remained unmatched. The CDR3 region is CASSLPSGVEQYF. CDR3 in DNA: TGTGCCAGCAGTTTACCTAGCGGGGTCGAGCAGTACTTC.

This clone was detected only once. V and J are TRBV25-1 and TRBJ2-1, with D maybe TRBD2 (5 bases). Germline CDR1 and CDR2: MGHDK and SYGVNS. This CDR3 spans 14 amino acids. Trimming left V 0 bases short and J 7 bases short, with 10 bases between. Here the CDR3 DNA reads TGTGCCAGCAGTGAATACTTTAGCGAGAATGAGCAGTTCTTC. Translated: CASSEYFSENEQFF.

The chain employs TRBV4-3 and TRBJ1-4, with no clear D. V gave up 3 bases and J gave up 8 bases, with 13 bases separating them. Germline lookup yields CDR1 LGHNA and CDR2 YSLEER. The CDR3 is 14 residues long. The CDR3 loop reads CASSQIPGIEKLFF. In nucleotides, the CDR3 is TGCGCCAGCAGCCAGATCCCGGGGATCGAAAAACTGTTTTTT.

The chain is built from TRBV5-6 and TRBJ1-5; D uncertain. Between the trimmed V and J ends, which lost 1 base and 4 bases, there was a span of 3 bases. The CDR3 extends over 12 amino acids. Germline CDR1 is SGHDT and CDR2 is YYEEEE. CDR3 amino acids: CASSLYNQPQHF. In DNA, the CDR3 is TGTGCCAGCAGCTTGTATAATCAGCCCCAGCATTTT.

The gene calls are TRBV5-1 and TRBJ1-1; TRBD1 might be the D (5 bases). The V end lost 4 bases, the J end lost 0 bases, and 10 bases lay between the germline ends. Germline V gives CDR1 SGHRS, CDR2 YFSETQ. There are 14 residues in the CDR3. The CDR3 DNA reads as TGCGCCAGCAGCCCGGCGACAGTGAACACTGAAGCTTTCTTT. It encodes CASSPATVNTEAFF.

V usage is TRBV6-1 and J usage is TRBJ2-7, with a possible D match to TRBD2 (5 bases). CDR1 MNHNS and CDR2 SASEGT come from the germline V gene. CDR3 length equals 14 residues. In DNA, the CDR3 is TGTGCAACAGACTATGGCGGGCCTTCCTACGAGCAGTACTTC. It encodes CATDYGGPSYEQYF.

The chain carries TRBV2 and TRBJ1-2; 9 bases line up with TRBD1. Germline V lookup: CDR1 SNHLY, CDR2 FYNNEI. The CDR3 loop spans 15 amino acids. Trimming removed 4 bases from V and 2 bases from J; junction bases left unmatched: 5. The chain's CDR3 is CASSVGTGLNYGYTF. CDR3 DNA sequence: TGTGCCAGCAGTGTAGGGACAGGGCTCAACTATGGCTACACCTTC.